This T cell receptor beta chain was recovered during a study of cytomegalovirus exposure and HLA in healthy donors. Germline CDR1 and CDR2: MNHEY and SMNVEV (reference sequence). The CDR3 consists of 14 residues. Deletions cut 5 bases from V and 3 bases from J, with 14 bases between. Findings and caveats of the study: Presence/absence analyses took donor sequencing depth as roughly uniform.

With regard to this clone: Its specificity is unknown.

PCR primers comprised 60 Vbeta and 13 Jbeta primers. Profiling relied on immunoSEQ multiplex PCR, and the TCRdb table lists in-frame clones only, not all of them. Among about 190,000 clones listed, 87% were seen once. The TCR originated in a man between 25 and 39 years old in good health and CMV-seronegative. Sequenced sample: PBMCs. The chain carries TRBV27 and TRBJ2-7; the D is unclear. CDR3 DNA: TGTGCCAGCAGTCGTTCGCCTAGTGGCTACGAGCAGTACTTC. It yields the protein CASSRSPSGYEQYF.